A single sample is the source of the 28 T cell receptor beta chains below, sequenced in a study of cytomegalovirus exposure and HLA in healthy donors. Profiling relied on immunoSEQ multiplex PCR, and the TCRdb table lists in-frame clones only, not all of them. Of under 200,000 clones in the sample, roughly nine tenths were seen once. Sequenced material: PBMCs. The receptors derive from a woman aged 30 to 39 in good health and CMV-seronegative.

The chain's CDR3 is CAWSVGGTNEKLFF. In DNA, the CDR3 is TGTGCCTGGAGTGTAGGAGGAACTAATGAAAAACTGTTTTTT. This chain connects TRBV30 to TRBJ1-4; the D is unclear. Germline loops: CDR1 GTSNPN, CDR2 SVGIG (reference sequence). There are 14 residues in the CDR3. V lost 0 bases, J lost 1 base, and 6 bases lay in between. The variable domain in full, completed from reference TRBV30 and TRBJ1-4, reads SQTIHQWPATLVQPVGSPLSLECTVEGTSNPNLYWYRQAAGRGLQLLFYSVGIGQISSEVPQNLSASRPQDRQFILSSKKLLLSDSGFYLCAWSVGGTNEKLFFGSGTQLSVL.

The gene calls are TRBV9 and TRBJ2-5, with 14 nucleotides matching TRBD2. V was clipped by 3 bases and J by 5 bases; unmatched bases: 6. Germline values: CDR1 SGDLS, CDR2 YYNGEE. The CDR3 is 16 residues long. CDR3 bases: TGTGCCAGCAGCGCGACTAGCGGGGGGGCGTTTGAGACCCAGTACTTC. It is translated as CASSATSGGAFETQYF.

The chain links TRBV7-6 to TRBJ2-2; D uncertain. CDR3 length: 13 residues. Germline lookup yields CDR1 SGHVS and CDR2 FNYEAQ. Trimming removed 4 bases at V and 8 bases at J, with 11 bases between. CDR3 bases: TGTGCCAGCAGCTACCGGGCCAGGGGGGAGCTGTTTTTT. Its translation is CASSYRARGELFF.

This clone was seen once. The chain links TRBV6-1 to TRBJ2-7; 10 bases agree with TRBD2. V shed 7 bases and J 6 bases; nucleotides not matched to a gene: 9. Germline V gives CDR1 MNHNS, CDR2 SASEGT. CDR3 length: 14 amino acids. For the CDR3, the DNA is TGTGCCAGCAAACCTGGACTAGCGGTACCCGAGCAGTACTTC. This translates into CASKPGLAVPEQYF.

The chain has TRBV7-8 and TRBJ2-1, with D maybe TRBD2 (5 bases). The CDR3 consists of 19 residues. Germline loops: CDR1 SGHVS, CDR2 FQNEAQ. V was trimmed by 5 bases and J by 0 bases, leaving 23 bases between them. The CDR3 is CASSPRPRGRESSYNEQFF. The CDR3 nucleotides read TGTGCCAGCAGCCCGAGACCGCGAGGGCGTGAGAGCTCCTACAATGAGCAGTTCTTC.

This clone turned up a few times. The genes are TRBV18 and TRBJ1-2, with TRBD1 as a possible D gene (6 bases). Trimming shortened V by 2 bases and J by 5 bases, and 21 bases separated the two germline ends. This CDR3 is 17 amino acids long. The V gene's germline CDR1 is KGHSH and CDR2 LQKENI. CDR3 nucleotide sequence: TGTGCCAGCTCACCAATCTTCAGGGGCGAGACGGCGTATGGCTACACCTTC. It encodes CASSPIFRGETAYGYTF.

V and J are TRBV4-3 and TRBJ2-3; weak D call: TRBD2 (6 bases). CDR3 length: 15 residues. V was clipped by 2 bases and J by 6 bases, with 15 bases between them. In germline, CDR1 is LGHNA, CDR2 YSLEER. CDR3 sequence: CASSQSRGSTDTQYF. The CDR3 DNA reads TGCGCCAGCAGCCAATCGCGGGGTAGTACGGATACGCAGTATTTT.

The chain recombines TRBV7-6 with TRBJ2-7, with TRBD2 matching 9 bases. Trimming took 3 bases from V and 0 from J; bases not matched to a gene: 3. The germline V gene encodes CDR1 SGHVS and CDR2 FNYEAQ. The CDR3 consists of 15 residues. The CDR3, as DNA: TGTGCCAGCAGCTTGGCGGGAGGGACCTCCTACGAGCAGTACTTC. This sequence encodes CASSLAGGTSYEQYF.

This chain connects TRBV4-3 to TRBJ2-2; TRBD1 agrees at 10 bases. The CDR3 spans 15 residues. With V trimmed by 5 bases and J by 4 bases, 4 bases remained unmatched. CDR1 and CDR2 from the germline V gene are LGHNA and YSLEER. CDR3 bases: TGCGCCAGCAGCGTAGGGACAGGGGCCACCGGGGAGCTGTTTTTT. Its protein is CASSVGTGATGELFF.

This sequence joins TRBV9 and TRBJ2-1, with 10 positions matching TRBD2. Germline V CDR1 and CDR2: SGDLS, YYNGEE. The CDR3 length is 16 residues. The V and J ends lost 4 bases and 6 bases, in that order; junction bases with no gene match: 10. The CDR3 is CASSPTGTSVLNEQFF. The DNA for the CDR3 is TGTGCCAGCAGCCCGACCGGGACTAGCGTTCTCAATGAGCAGTTCTTC.

In this sample, this clone turned up a few times. This chain connects TRBV9 to TRBJ2-7, with 10 positions matching TRBD2. After removal of 3 bases from V and 2 bases from J, the junction contained 5 bases not matched to a gene. The CDR3 contains 15 residues. Germline CDR1 SGDLS, CDR2 YYNGEE. CDR3 bases: TGTGCCAGCAGCGCGGGGACTAGCGTAACCTACGAGCAGTACTTC. Translated, it gives CASSAGTSVTYEQYF.

The rearrangement joins TRBV6-5 to TRBJ2-3, with 9 positions matching TRBD1. The germline V gene encodes CDR1 MNHEY and CDR2 SVGAGI. The CDR3 is made up of 15 amino acids. V gave up 5 bases and J gave up 1 base; unmatched junction bases: 4. The CDR3 sequence: CASSARDRGTDTQYF. The CDR3 nucleotides read TGTGCCAGCAGTGCTCGGGACAGGGGCACAGATACGCAGTATTTT.

The rearrangement links TRBV6-6 to TRBJ1-4, with D possibly TRBD1 on 6 matching bases. Germline V CDR1 and CDR2: MNHNY, SVGAGI (reference sequence). V was cut by 6 bases and J by 0 bases, with 14 bases left in between. The CDR3 is 16 residues long. DNA of the CDR3: TGTGCCAGCAGGGATAGGGGGTCGGCAACTAATGAAAAACTGTTTTTT. This codes for CASRDRGSATNEKLFF.

The chain has TRBV4-1 and TRBJ2-2; TRBD2 might be the D (6 bases). The CDR3 loop spans 16 amino acids. The germline V gene encodes CDR1 MGHRA and CDR2 YSYEKL. V was shortened by 5 bases and J by 4 bases, with 17 bases between the two germline ends. The CDR3 spells CASSERGERGTGELFF. CDR3 DNA sequence: TGCGCCAGCAGCGAACGCGGGGAGAGGGGCACCGGGGAGCTGTTTTTT.

The CDR3 spells CASSFGGGTEAFF. The CDR3, as DNA: TGTGCCAGCAGCTTCGGGGGAGGCACTGAAGCTTTCTTT. The chain uses TRBV7-3 and TRBJ1-1; possibly TRBD1 for D (5 bases). The germline gives CDR1 SGHTA, CDR2 FQGTGA. The CDR3 extends over 13 amino acids. V was shortened by 3 bases and J by 4 bases, with 9 bases between the two germline ends.

This clone was counted a single time. This specimen includes other DNA sequences encoding the same CDR3. The gene calls are TRBV27 and TRBJ2-5; D is unclear. The CDR3 totals 11 residues. Trimming cost V 4 bases and J 5 bases, with 5 bases left between them. The germline V gene has CDR1 MNHEY and CDR2 SMNVEV (reference sequence). CDR3 DNA sequence: TGTGCCAGCAGTTCCGGGGAGACCCAGTACTTC. This encodes CASSSGETQYF.

This clone was seen a handful of times. The chain carries TRBV9 and TRBJ2-5; D may be TRBD1 or TRBD2 (7 bases each). The germline gives CDR1 SGDLS, CDR2 YYNGEE. This CDR3 spans 15 amino acids. The V and J ends lost 4 bases and 0 bases respectively, with 13 bases between them. DNA for the CDR3: TGTGCCAGCAGCTCAGGGGGAGGGGACCAAGAGACCCAGTACTTC. This translates into CASSSGGGDQETQYF.

The CDR3 sequence is CSGGQTNTEAFF. In DNA form, the CDR3 reads TGCAGCGGAGGGCAGACGAACACTGAAGCTTTCTTT. The chain is built from TRBV29-1 and TRBJ1-1, with D hard to call. The CDR3 has 12 amino acids. The V end was cut by 7 bases, the J end by 1 base, with 10 bases between. Germline CDR1 is SQVTM and CDR2 is ANQGSEA.

The gene calls are TRBV27 and TRBJ2-1; no reliable D call. The V and J ends lost 3 bases and 0 bases respectively, with 15 bases between them. Germline loops: CDR1 MNHEY, CDR2 SMNVEV (reference sequence). The CDR3 length is 17 residues. This CDR3 reads CASSFPSALSSYNEQFF. CDR3 sequence (DNA): TGTGCCAGCAGTTTCCCTTCTGCGTTGAGCTCCTACAATGAGCAGTTCTTC.

This clone was observed a single time. The chain recombines TRBV11-2 with TRBJ2-5; 7 nucleotides agree with TRBD1. The CDR3 is made up of 15 amino acids. V lost 5 bases and J lost 7; bases outside the gene matches: 13. CDR1 and CDR2 from the germline V gene are SGHAT and FQNNGV. Here the CDR3 DNA reads TGTGCCAGCAGCCCGAGGGGGCGAGGGTTGGGGACCCAGTACTTC. Encoded protein: CASSPRGRGLGTQYF. Full variable domain (rest looked up from reference TRBV11-2 and TRBJ2-5): EAGVAQSPRYKIIEKRQSVAFWCNPISGHATLYWYQQILGQGPKLLIQFQNNGVVDDSQLPKDRFSAERLKGVDSTLKIQPAKLEDSAVYLCASSPRGRGLGTQYFGPGTRLLVL.

The V call is TRBV29-1, the J call TRBJ2-5, with 8 nucleotides matching TRBD2. The germline gives CDR1 SQVTM, CDR2 ANQGSEA. Trimming at V came to 4 bases and at J to 4 bases, leaving 2 bases not matched to a gene. The CDR3 sequence is 12 residues long. CDR3 protein: CSVGLASETQYF. The CDR3 nucleotides are TGCAGCGTTGGACTAGCGTCAGAGACCCAGTACTTC.

The chain's CDR3 is CASSKDRGSNQPQHF. DNA of the CDR3: TGTGCCAGCAGCAAGGACAGGGGAAGCAATCAGCCCCAGCATTTT. The chain uses TRBV5-5 and TRBJ1-5; TRBD1 aligns across 9 bases. V lost 4 bases, J lost 1 base, and 3 bases stayed unmatched. Per the germline V gene, CDR1 is SGHKS and CDR2 is YYEKEE (reference sequence). The CDR3 totals 15 residues.

This sequence joins TRBV19 and TRBJ2-1; TRBD1 might be the D (5 bases). The CDR3 contains 13 residues. Trimming stripped 3 bases from V and 7 bases from J, with 10 bases between. CDR1 is LNHDA, CDR2 SQIVND, per germline (reference sequence). CDR3 DNA: TGTGCCAGTAGTATTAGGACAATGAATGAGCAGTTCTTC. Translating gives CASSIRTMNEQFF.

This chain uses TRBV30 with TRBJ1-1; no clear D gene. The CDR3 contains 13 residues. V was shortened by 1 base and J by 1 base, with 7 bases between the two germline ends. Germline-derived CDR1 and CDR2 are GTSNPN and SVGIG (reference sequence). CDR3 residues: CAWSADTNTEAFF. The DNA of the CDR3 is TGTGCCTGGAGTGCAGACACGAACACTGAAGCTTTCTTT.

This clone was observed once. The V call is TRBV5-1, the J call TRBJ1-5, with D unresolved. Trimming cost V 0 bases and J 6 bases, with 13 bases left between them. The CDR3 has 15 amino acids. Germline loops: CDR1 SGHRS, CDR2 YFSETQ. CDR3 in amino acids: CASSLDPSPSQPQHF. DNA for the CDR3: TGCGCCAGCAGCTTGGATCCCTCGCCAAGTCAGCCCCAGCATTTT.

CDR3 sequence: CASTMNSGAQETQYF. The CDR3 DNA follows: TGTGCCAGCACCATGAATAGCGGGGCACAAGAGACCCAGTACTTC. The rearrangement uses TRBV9 and TRBJ2-5; 8 bases fit TRBD2. V shed 6 bases, J shed 2 bases, and the junction held 9 bases outside the gene matches. Germline values: CDR1 SGDLS, CDR2 YYNGEE. The CDR3 is 15 amino acids.

The chain employs TRBV7-6 and TRBJ1-3, with unresolved D. The CDR3 sequence is 14 residues long. Germline V gene sequence: CDR1 SGHVS, CDR2 FNYEAQ. With 1 base removed from V and 0 bases from J, the gap between germline ends came to 4 bases. The CDR3 region has the DNA TGTGCCAGCAGCTTAGGCGGCTCTGGAAACACCATATATTTT. This codes for CASSLGGSGNTIYF.

V and J are TRBV28 and TRBJ1-6; 7 positions agree with TRBD1. The CDR3 is 16 amino acids. The trim removed 5 bases at V and 3 bases at J, leaving 7 bases unmatched. The germline CDR1 and CDR2 sequences are MDHEN and SYDVKM. The CDR3 DNA is TGTGCCAGCAGTACCGTACAGGGGATCTATAATTCACCCCTCCACTTT. This gives the protein CASSTVQGIYNSPLHF.